The entry below describes one T cell receptor beta chain. Its antigen is still unknown. Measured with immunoSEQ multiplex PCR; TCRdb has only the in-frame clones, and not every one. This sample carries roughly 1,600,000 clones, 97% to 99% of them seen once, and the ten largest clones take about 0.34%. This entry is derived from a study of shared clonotypes between healthy human individuals. CDR3 length: 14 amino acids. Germline V lookup: CDR1 WNHNN, CDR2 SYGVQD (reference sequence). V shed 0 bases and J shed 9 bases, with 12 bases lying between them. Study findings and constraints: Though the depth was large, rarefaction showed that sorted-subset sequencing was incomplete. Of the naive CD4 clonotypes, around 4.8% were shared across a few donors.

The chain employs TRBV10-1 and TRBJ2-1; weak D call: TRBD1 (5 bases). The sequenced material came from naive CD4+ T cells sorted from blood. Sample subset: CD45RA+ positively selected. This sequence was found in a man between 25 and 39 years old in good health. CDR3 nucleotide sequence: TGCGCCAGCAGTGAGTCGGGCAGGGCCAGTGAGCAGTTCTTC. Translating gives CASSESGRASEQFF.